This T cell receptor (beta chain) is drawn from a study of blood T cell repertoires in COVID-19. About the study: Collection of acute and convalescent COVID-19 samples took place in the United States, Italy and Spain. Nucleic acid was either cDNA or gDNA, and it came from T cells, B-cell-depleted T cells, or PBMCs.

V lost 2 bases to trimming and J lost 8 bases, with 16 bases between them. This CDR3 is 14 amino acids long. Germline-derived CDR1 and CDR2 are SGHRS and YFSETQ. Per the study methods: The authors estimated nucleated cell counts from reference gene primer amplification. Profiling relied on immunoSEQ multiplex PCR, and the TCRdb table lists in-frame clones only, not all of them. V and J calls and clone size come straight from that table; D and trimming were deduced from the DNA. The sample holds over 80,000 clones, about 89% seen once. This sequence originates from a human donor with active COVID-19. The donor label of this sample is uncertain. The V call is TRBV5-1, the J call TRBJ1-2, with a tentative D call TRBD1 (5 bases). Sequencing was done on a sample of peripheral blood. The CDR3 is CASSLFTGWTGYTF. CDR3 coding DNA: TGCGCCAGCAGCTTATTTACAGGATGGACCGGCTACACCTTC.